This T cell receptor beta chain originates from a study of cytomegalovirus exposure and HLA in healthy donors. Overall study context: Both the 120 validation repertoires and the 666 first-cohort repertoires used the same platform, as reported by a later analysis. General study points: The study recorded more than 150 TCR beta chains that were cytomegalovirus-associated.

The assay was immunoSEQ multiplex PCR, and TCRdb's table has in-frame clones only and misses some. The table lists about 200,000 clones, around 87% of them singletons. The germline CDR1 and CDR2 sequences are SEHNR and FQNEAQ (reference sequence). V was pared by 5 bases and J by 6 bases, with 6 bases of the junction left unmatched. The CDR3 sequence is 14 residues long. Turning to this clone: Its antigen is not identified.

The genes are TRBV7-9 and TRBJ1-4; 7 bases match TRBD1. The sequenced sample consisted of PBMCs. The receptor's source is a woman under 30 in good health and CMV-seropositive. The CDR3 coding sequence is TGTGCCAGCAGCGCATCAGGGGGACATGAAAAACTGTTTTTT. Residues: CASSASGGHEKLFF.